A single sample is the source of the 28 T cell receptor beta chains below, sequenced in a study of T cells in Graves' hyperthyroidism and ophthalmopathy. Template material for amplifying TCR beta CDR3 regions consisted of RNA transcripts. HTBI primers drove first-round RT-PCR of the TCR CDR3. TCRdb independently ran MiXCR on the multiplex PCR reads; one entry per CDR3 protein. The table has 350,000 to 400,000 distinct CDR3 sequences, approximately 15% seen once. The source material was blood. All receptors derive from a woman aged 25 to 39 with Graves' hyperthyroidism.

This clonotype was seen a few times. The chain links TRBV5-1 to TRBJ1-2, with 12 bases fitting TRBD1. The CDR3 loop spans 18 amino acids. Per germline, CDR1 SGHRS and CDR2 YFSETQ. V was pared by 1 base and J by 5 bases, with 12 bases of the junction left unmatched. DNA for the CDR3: TGCGCCAGCAGCTTGATATGGGACAGGGGGCACCCAGGGTATGGCTACACCTTC. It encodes CASSLIWDRGHPGYGYTF.

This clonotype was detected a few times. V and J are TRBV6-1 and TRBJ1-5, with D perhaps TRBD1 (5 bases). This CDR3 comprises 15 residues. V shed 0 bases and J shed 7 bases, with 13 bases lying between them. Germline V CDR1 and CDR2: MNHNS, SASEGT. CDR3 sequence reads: CASSEAKGQGQPQHF. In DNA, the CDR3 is TGTGCCAGCAGTGAAGCGAAGGGGCAGGGCCAGCCCCAGCATTTT.

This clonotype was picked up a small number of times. The CDR3 loop is CAWSRDRANYGYTF. CDR3 nucleotide sequence: TGTGCCTGGAGTCGGGACAGAGCTAACTATGGCTACACCTTC. The rearrangement uses TRBV30 and TRBJ1-2, with TRBD1 matching 7 bases. The length of the CDR3 is 14 residues. J was trimmed by 0 bases and V by 2 bases; bases with no gene match: 3. The V gene's germline CDR1 is GTSNPN and CDR2 SVGIG (reference sequence).

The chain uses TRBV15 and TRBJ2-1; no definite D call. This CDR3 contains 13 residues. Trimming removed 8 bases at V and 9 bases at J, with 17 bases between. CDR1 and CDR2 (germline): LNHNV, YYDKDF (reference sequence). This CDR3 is CATERTSGGEQFF. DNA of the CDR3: TGTGCCACCGAGAGGACGTCCGGCGGTGAGCAGTTCTTC.

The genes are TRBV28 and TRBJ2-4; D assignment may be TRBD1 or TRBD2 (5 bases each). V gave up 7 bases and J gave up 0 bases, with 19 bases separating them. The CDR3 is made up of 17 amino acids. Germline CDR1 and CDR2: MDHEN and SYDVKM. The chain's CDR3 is CASTQRGRRLAKNIQYF. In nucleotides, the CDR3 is TGTGCCAGCACCCAAAGGGGACGAAGACTAGCCAAAAACATTCAGTACTTC.

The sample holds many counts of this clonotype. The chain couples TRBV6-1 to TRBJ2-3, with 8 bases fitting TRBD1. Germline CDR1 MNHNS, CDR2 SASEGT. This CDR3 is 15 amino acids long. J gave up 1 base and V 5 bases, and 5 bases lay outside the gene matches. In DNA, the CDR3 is TGTGCCAGCAGTCCGTCGACAGGGGGCACAGATACGCAGTATTTT. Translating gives CASSPSTGGTDTQYF.

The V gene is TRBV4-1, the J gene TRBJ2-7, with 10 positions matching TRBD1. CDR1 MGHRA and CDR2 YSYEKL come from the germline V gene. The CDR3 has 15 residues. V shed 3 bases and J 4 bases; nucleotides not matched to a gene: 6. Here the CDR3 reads CASSQRDRGGYEQYF. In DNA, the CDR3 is TGCGCCAGCAGCCAGCGGGACAGGGGAGGGTACGAGCAGTACTTC.

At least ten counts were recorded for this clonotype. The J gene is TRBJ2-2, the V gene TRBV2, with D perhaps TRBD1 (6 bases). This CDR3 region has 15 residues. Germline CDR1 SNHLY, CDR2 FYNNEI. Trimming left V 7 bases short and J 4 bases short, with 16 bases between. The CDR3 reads CASIDQQGSTGELFF. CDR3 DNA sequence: TGTGCCAGCATTGACCAACAGGGATCCACCGGGGAGCTGTTTTTT.

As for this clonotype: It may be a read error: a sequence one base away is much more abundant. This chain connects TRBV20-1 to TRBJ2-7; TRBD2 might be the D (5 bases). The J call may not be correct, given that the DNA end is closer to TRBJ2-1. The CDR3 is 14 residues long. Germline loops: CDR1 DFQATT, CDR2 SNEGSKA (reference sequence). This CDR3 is CSASGSAESYEQFF. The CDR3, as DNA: TGCAGTGCTAGTGGTTCAGCGGAGAGCTACGAGCAGTTCTTC.

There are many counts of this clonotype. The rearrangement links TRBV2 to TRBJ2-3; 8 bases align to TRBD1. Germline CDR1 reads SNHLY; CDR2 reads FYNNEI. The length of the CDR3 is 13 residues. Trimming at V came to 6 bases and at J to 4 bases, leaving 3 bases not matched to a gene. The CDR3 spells CASSGQGSDTQYF. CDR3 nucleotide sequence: TGTGCCAGCAGCGGACAGGGATCAGATACGCAGTATTTT.

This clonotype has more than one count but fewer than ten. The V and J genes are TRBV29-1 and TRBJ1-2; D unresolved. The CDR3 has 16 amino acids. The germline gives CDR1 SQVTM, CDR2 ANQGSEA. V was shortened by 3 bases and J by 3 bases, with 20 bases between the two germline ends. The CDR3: CSVDERHPAADYGYTF. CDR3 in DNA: TGCAGCGTTGATGAACGCCATCCCGCGGCAGACTATGGCTACACCTTC.

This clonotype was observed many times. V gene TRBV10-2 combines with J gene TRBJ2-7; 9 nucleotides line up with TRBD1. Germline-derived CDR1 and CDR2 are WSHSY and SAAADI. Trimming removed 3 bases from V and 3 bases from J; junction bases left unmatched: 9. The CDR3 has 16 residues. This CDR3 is CASSDRGDRGFYEQYF. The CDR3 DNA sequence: TGCGCCAGCAGTGACCGAGGCGACAGGGGGTTCTACGAGCAGTACTTC.

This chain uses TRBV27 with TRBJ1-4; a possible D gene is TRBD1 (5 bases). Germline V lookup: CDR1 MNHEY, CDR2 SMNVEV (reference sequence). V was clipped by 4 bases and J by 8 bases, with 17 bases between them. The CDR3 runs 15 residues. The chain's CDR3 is CASSSRGGAGEKLFF. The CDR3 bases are TGTGCCAGCAGTTCCCGCGGTGGGGCAGGGGAAAAACTGTTTTTT.

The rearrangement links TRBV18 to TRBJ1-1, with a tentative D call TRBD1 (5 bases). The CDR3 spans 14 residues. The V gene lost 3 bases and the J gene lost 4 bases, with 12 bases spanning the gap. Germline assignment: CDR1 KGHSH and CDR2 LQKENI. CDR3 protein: CASSPSMGRTEAFF. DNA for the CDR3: TGTGCCAGCTCACCTTCGATGGGGCGCACTGAAGCTTTCTTT.

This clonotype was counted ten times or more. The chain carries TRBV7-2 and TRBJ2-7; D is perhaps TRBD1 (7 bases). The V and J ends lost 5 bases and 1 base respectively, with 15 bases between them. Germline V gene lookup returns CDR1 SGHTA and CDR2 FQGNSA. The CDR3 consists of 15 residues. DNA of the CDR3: TGTGCCAGCAGCCGAGGGGGCGGGGATTCCTACGAGCAGTACTTC. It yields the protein CASSRGGGDSYEQYF.

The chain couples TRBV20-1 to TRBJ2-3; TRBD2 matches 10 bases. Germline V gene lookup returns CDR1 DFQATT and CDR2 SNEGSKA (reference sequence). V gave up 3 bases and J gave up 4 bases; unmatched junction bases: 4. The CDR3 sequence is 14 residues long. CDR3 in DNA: TGCAGTGCTAGGTACCTAGCGGGAGCAGATACGCAGTATTTT. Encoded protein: CSARYLAGADTQYF.

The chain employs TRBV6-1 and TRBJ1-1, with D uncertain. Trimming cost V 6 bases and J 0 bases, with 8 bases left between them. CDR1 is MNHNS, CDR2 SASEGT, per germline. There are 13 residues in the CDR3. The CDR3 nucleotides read TGTGCCAGCAGCCCACATCTGAACACTGAAGCTTTCTTT. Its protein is CASSPHLNTEAFF.

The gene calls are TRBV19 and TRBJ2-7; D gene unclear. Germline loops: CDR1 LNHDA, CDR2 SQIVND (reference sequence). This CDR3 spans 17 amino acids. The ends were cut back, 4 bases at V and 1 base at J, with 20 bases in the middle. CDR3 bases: TGTGCCAGTAGTACCGGTGGCCGGTGGTCCCGGTCCTACGAGCAGTACTTC. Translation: CASSTGGRWSRSYEQYF.

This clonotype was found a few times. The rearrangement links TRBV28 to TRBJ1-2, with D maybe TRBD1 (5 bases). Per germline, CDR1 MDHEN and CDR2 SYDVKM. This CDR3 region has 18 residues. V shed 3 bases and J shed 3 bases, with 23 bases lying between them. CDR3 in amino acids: CASSFSIRSVEGDYGYTF. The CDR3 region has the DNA TGTGCCAGCAGTTTTTCGATCAGATCTGTGGAAGGGGACTATGGCTACACCTTC.

This CDR3 reads CASRYNGQANSYNEQFF. The DNA of the CDR3 is TGTGCCAGCAGATATAATGGACAGGCCAACTCCTACAATGAGCAGTTCTTC. This sequence joins TRBV27 and TRBJ2-1; 7 nucleotides line up with TRBD1. CDR1 and CDR2 from the germline V gene are MNHEY and SMNVEV (reference sequence). The V gene end was trimmed by 6 bases and the J gene end by 0 bases; junction bases not matched to a gene: 11. The CDR3 runs 17 residues.

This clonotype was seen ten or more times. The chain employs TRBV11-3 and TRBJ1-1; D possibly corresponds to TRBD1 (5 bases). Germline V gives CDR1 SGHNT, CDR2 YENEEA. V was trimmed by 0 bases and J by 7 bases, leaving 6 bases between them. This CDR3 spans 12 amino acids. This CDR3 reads CASSLDGGEAFF. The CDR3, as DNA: TGTGCCAGCAGCTTAGATGGGGGTGAAGCTTTCTTT.

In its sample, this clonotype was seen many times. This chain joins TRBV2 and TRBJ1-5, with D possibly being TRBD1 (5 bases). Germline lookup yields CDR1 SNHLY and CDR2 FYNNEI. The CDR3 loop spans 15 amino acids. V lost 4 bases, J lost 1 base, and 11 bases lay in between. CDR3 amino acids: CASSVGVGSNQPQHF. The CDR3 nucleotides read TGTGCCAGCAGTGTGGGGGTGGGGAGCAATCAGCCCCAGCATTTT.

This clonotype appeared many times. The CDR3 region has the DNA TGTGCCAGCAGTGAGACAAGGGCAACCTACGAGCAGTACTTC. As protein: CASSETRATYEQYF. This chain links TRBV6-1 with TRBJ2-7; D uncertain. Germline lookup yields CDR1 MNHNS and CDR2 SASEGT. The CDR3 loop spans 14 amino acids. With 3 bases removed from V and 2 bases from J, the gap between germline ends came to 11 bases.

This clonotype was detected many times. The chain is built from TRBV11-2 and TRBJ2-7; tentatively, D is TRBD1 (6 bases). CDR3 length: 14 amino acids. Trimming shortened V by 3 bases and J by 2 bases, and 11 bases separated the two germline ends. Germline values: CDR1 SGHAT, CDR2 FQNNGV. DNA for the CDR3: TGTGCCAGCAGCTTTCAGGGGATTACCTACGAGCAGTACTTC. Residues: CASSFQGITYEQYF.

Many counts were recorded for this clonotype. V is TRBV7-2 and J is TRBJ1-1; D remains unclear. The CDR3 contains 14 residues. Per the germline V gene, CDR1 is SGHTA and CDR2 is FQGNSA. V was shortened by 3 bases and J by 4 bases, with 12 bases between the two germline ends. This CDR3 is CASSFTEVVTEAFF. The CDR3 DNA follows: TGTGCCAGCAGCTTCACGGAAGTAGTCACTGAAGCTTTCTTT.

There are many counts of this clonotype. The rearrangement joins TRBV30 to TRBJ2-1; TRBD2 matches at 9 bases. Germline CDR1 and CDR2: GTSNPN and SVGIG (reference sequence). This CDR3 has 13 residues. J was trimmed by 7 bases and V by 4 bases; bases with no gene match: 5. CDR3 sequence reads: CAWIAGALNEQFF. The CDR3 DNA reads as TGTGCCTGGATAGCGGGAGCTTTAAATGAGCAGTTCTTC.

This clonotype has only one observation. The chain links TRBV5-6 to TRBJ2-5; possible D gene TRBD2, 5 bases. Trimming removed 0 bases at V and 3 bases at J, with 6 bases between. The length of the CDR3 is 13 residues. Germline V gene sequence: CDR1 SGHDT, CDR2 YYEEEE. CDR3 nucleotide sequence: TGTGCCAGCAGCTTGGGTAGCGAAGAGACCCAGTACTTC. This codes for CASSLGSEETQYF.

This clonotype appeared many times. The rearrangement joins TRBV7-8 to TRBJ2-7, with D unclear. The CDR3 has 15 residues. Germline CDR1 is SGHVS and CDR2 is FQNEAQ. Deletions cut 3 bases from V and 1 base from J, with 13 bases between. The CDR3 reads CASSLLPGSSYEQYF. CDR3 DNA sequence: TGTGCCAGCAGCTTGCTTCCCGGGTCGTCCTACGAGCAGTACTTC.